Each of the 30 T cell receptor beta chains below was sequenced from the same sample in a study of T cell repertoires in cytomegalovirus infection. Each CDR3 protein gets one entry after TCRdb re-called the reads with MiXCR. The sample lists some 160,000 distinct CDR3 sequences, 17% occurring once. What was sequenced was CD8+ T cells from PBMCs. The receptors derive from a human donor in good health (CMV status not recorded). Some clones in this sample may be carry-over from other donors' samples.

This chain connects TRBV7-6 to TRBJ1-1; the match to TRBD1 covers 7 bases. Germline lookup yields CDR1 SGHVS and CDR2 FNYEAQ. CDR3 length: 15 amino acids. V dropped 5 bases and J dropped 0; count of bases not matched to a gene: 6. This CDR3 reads CASSERQGLNTEAFF. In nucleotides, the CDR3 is TGTGCCAGCAGCGAAAGACAGGGCTTGAACACTGAAGCTTTCTTT.

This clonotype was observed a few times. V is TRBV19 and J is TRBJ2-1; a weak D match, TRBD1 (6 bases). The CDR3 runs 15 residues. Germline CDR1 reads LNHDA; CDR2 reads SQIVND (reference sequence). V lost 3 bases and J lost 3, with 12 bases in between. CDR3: CASSIEDRVYNEQFF. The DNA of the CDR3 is TGTGCCAGTAGTATCGAGGACAGAGTCTACAATGAGCAGTTCTTC.

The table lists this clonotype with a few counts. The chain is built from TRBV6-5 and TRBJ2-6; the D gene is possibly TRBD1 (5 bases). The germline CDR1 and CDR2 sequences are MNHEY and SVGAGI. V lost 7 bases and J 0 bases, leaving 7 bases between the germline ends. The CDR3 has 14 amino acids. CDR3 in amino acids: CASTDSSGANVLTF. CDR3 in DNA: TGTGCCAGCACCGACAGCTCTGGGGCCAACGTCCTGACTTTC.

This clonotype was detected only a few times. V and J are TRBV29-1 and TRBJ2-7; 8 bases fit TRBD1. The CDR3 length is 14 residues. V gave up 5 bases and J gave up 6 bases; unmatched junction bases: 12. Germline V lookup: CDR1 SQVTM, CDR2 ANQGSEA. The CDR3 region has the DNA TGCAGCGTTCCAAGAGGGCAGGGGGCTGGCGAGCAGTACTTC. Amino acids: CSVPRGQGAGEQYF.

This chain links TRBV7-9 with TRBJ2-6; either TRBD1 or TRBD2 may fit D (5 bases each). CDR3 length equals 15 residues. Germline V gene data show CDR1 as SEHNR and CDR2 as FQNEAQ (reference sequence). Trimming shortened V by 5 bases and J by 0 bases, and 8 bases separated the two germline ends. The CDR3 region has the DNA TGTGCCAGCAGCGCGAGGGGCTCTGGGGCCAACGTCCTGACTTTC. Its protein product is CASSARGSGANVLTF.

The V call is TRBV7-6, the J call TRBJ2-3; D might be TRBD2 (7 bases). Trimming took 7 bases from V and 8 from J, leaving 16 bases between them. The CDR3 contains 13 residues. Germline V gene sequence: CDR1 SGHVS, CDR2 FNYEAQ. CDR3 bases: TGTGCCAGCACCACTAGGGAGGGGGGTACGCAGTATTTT. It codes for CASTTREGGTQYF.

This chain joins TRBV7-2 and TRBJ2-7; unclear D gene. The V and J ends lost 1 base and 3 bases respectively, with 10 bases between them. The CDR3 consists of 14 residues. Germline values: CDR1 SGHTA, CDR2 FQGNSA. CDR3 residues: CASSLGPVGYEQYF. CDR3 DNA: TGTGCCAGCAGCTTAGGCCCAGTTGGCTACGAGCAGTACTTC.

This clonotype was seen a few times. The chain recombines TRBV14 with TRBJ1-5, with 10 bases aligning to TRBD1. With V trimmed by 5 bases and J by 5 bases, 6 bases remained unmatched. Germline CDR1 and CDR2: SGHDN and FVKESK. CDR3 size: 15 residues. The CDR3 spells CASSETGGTDQPQHF. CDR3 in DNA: TGTGCCAGCAGCGAGACAGGGGGCACGGATCAGCCCCAGCATTTT.

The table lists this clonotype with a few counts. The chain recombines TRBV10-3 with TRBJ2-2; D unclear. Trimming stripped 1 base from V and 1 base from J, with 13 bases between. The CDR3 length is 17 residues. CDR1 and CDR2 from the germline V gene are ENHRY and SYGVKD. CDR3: CAISELRPTRNTGELFF. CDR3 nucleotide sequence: TGTGCCATCAGTGAGTTACGTCCCACCAGGAACACCGGGGAGCTGTTTTTT.

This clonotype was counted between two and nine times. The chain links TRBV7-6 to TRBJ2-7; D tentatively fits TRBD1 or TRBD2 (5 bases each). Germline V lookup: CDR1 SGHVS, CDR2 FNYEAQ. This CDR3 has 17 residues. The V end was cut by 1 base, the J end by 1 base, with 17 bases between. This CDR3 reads CASSLESGTAKSYEQYF. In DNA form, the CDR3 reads TGTGCCAGCAGCTTAGAATCCGGGACGGCTAAGTCCTACGAGCAGTACTTC.

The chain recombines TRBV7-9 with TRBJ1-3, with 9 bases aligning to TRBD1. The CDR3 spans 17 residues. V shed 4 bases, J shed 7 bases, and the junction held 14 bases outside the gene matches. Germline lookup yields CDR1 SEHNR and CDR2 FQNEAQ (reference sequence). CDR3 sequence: CASSSEPGQGYRNTIYF. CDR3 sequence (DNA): TGTGCCAGCAGCTCGGAGCCGGGACAGGGATATAGGAACACCATATATTTT.

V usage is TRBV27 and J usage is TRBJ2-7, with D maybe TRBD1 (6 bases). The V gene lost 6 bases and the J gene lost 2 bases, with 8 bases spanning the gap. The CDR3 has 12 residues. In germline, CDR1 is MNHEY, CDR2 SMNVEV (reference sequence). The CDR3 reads CASRGQAYEQYF. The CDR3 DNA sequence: TGTGCCAGCAGGGGACAAGCCTACGAGCAGTACTTC.

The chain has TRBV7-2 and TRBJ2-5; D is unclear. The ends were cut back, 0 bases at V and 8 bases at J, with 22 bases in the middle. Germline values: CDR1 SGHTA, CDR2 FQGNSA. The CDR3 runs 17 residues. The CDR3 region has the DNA TGTGCCAGCAGCTTAGCGAACGTTCGGCGGCACCACGATACCCAGTACTTC. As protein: CASSLANVRRHHDTQYF.

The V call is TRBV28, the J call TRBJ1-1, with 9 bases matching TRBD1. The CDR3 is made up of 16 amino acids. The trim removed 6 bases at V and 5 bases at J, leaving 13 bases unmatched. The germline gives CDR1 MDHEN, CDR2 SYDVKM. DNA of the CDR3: TGTGCCAGCAGCTACCGGGACAGGGAAGTAGATACTGAAGCTTTCTTT. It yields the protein CASSYRDREVDTEAFF.

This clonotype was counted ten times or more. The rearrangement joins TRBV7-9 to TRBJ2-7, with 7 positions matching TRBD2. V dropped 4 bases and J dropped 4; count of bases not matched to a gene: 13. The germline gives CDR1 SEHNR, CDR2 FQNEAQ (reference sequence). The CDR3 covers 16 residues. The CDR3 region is CASSSIPSGNPYEQYF. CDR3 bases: TGTGCCAGCAGCTCCATCCCTAGCGGAAATCCTTACGAGCAGTACTTC.

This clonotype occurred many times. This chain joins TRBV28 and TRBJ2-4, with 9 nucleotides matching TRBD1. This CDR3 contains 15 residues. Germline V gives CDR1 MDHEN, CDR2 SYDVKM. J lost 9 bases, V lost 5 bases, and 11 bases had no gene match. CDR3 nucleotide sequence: TGTGCCAGCAGTCCCCCCGACAGGGGGGCAAGCATTCAGTACTTC. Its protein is CASSPPDRGASIQYF.

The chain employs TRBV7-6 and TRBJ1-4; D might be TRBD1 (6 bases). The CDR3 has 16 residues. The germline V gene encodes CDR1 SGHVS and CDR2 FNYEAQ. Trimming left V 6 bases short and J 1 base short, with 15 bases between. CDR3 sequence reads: CASSRTLGGTNEKLFF. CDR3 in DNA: TGTGCCAGCAGTCGTACGTTAGGGGGAACTAATGAAAAACTGTTTTTT.

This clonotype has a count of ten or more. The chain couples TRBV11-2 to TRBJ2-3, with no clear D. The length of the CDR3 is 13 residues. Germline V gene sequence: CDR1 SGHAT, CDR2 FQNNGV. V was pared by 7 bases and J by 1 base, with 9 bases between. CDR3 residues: CASILSGTDTQYF. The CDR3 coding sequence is TGTGCCAGCATCCTGTCGGGCACAGATACGCAGTATTTT.

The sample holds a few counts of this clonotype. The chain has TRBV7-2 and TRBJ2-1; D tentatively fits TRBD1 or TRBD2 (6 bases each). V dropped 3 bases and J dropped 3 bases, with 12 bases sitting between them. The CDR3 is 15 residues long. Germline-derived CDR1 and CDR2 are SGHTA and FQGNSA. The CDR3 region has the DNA TGTGCCAGCAGCTTTCGGGGGCAGATCTACAATGAGCAGTTCTTC. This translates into CASSFRGQIYNEQFF.

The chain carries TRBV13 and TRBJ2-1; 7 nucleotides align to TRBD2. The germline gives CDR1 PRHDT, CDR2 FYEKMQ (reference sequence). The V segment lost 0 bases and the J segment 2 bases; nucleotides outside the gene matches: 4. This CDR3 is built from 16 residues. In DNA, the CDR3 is TGTGCCAGCAGCTTAGGAACGGGACTAACCTACAATGAGCAGTTCTTC. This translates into CASSLGTGLTYNEQFF.

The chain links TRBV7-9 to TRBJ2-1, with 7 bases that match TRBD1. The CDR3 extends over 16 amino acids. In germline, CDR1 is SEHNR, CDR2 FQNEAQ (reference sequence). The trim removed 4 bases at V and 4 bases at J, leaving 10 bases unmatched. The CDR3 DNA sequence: TGTGCCAGCAGCTCAGTACAGGGGACGGCTTACAATGAGCAGTTCTTC. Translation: CASSSVQGTAYNEQFF.

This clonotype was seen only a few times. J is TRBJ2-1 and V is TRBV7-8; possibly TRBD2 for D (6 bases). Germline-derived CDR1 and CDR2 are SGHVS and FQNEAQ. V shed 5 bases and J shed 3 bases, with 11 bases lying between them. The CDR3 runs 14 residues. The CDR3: CASSPREFYNEQFF. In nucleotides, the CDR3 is TGTGCCAGCAGCCCCCGGGAGTTCTACAATGAGCAGTTCTTC.

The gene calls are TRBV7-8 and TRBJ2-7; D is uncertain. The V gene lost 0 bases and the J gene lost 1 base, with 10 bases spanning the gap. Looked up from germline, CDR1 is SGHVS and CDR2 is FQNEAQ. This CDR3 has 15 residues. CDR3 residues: CASSLAKGPSYEQYF. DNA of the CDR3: TGTGCCAGCAGCTTAGCGAAGGGCCCGTCCTACGAGCAGTACTTC.

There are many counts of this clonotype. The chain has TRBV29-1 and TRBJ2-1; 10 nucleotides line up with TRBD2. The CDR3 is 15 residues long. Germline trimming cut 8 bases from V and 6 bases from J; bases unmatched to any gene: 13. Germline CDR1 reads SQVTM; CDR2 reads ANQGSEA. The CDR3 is CSLSPLAGDPNEQFF. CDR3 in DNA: TGCAGCCTCTCCCCTCTAGCGGGAGACCCCAATGAGCAGTTCTTC.

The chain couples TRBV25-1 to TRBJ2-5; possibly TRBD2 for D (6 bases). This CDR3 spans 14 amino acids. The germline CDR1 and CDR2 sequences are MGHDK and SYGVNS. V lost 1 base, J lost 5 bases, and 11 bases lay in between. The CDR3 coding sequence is TGTGCCAGCAGTGAATGGAGGGTGACGGAGACCCAGTACTTC. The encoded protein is CASSEWRVTETQYF.

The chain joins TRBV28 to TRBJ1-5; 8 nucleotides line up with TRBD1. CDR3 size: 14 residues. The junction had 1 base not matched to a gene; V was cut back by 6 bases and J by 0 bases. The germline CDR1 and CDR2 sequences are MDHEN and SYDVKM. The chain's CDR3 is CASRDRGSNQPQHF. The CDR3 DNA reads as TGTGCCAGCAGAGACAGGGGTAGCAATCAGCCCCAGCATTTT.

CDR3 loop: CASSGQGYTEAFF. The CDR3 nucleotides read TGTGCCAGCTCTGGACAGGGGTACACTGAAGCTTTCTTT. The chain couples TRBV25-1 to TRBJ1-1; 9 nucleotides match TRBD1. Germline lookup yields CDR1 MGHDK and CDR2 SYGVNS. The junction had 4 bases not matched to a gene; V was cut back by 8 bases and J by 3 bases. This CDR3 comprises 13 residues.

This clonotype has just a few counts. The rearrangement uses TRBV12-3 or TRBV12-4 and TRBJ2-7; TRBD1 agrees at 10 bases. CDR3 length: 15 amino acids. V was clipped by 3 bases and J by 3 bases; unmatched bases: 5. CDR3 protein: CASSLRDRGFYEQYF. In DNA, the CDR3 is TGTGCCAGCAGTTTGAGGGACAGGGGCTTCTACGAGCAGTACTTC.

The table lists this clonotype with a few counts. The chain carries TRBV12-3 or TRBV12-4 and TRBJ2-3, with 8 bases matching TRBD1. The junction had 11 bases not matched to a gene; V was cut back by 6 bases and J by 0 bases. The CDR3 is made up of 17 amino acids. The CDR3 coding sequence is TGTGCCAGCAGCCCCCCACAGGGGGTTACTAGCACAGATACGCAGTATTTT. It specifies CASSPPQGVTSTDTQYF.

CDR3 DNA: TGCGCCAGCAGCTCCTCTGACCGAAGCTCCTACGAGCAGTACTTC. It is translated as CASSSSDRSSYEQYF. The chain couples TRBV5-1 to TRBJ2-7; D is uncertain. CDR3 size: 15 residues. Germline loops: CDR1 SGHRS, CDR2 YFSETQ. Trimming shortened V by 3 bases and J by 0 bases, and 13 bases separated the two germline ends.